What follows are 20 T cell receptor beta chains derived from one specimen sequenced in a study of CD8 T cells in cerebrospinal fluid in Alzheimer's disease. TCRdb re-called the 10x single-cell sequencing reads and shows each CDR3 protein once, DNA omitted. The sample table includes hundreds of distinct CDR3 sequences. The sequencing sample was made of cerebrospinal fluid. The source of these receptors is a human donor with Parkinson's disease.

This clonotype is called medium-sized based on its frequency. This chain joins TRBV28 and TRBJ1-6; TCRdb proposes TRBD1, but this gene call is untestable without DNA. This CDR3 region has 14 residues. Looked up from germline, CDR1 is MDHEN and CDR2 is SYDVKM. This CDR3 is CASRVGTGNSPLHF.

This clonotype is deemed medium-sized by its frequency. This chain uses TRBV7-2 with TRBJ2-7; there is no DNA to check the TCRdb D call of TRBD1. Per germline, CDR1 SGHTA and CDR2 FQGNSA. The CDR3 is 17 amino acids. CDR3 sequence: CASSLAIGPDITYEQYF.

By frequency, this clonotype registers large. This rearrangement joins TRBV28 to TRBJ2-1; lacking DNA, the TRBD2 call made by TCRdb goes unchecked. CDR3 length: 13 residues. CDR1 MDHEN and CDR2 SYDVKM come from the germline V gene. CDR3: CATRTRRLGEQFF.

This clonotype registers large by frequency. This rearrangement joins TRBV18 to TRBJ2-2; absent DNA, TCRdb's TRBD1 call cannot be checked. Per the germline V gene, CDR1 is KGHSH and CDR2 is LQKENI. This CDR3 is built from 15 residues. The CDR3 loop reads CASSPRTGWLGELFF. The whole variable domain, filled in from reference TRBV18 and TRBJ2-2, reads NAGVMQNPRHLVRRRGQEARLRCSPMKGHSHVYWYRQLPEEGLKFMVYLQKENIIDESGMPKERFSAEFPKEGPSILRIQQVVRGDSAAYFCASSPRTGWLGELFFGEGSRLTVL.

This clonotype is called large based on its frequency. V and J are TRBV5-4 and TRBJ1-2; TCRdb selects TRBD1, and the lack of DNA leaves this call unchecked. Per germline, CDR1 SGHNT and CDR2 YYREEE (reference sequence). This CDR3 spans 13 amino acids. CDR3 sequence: CASSVQGDYGYTF.

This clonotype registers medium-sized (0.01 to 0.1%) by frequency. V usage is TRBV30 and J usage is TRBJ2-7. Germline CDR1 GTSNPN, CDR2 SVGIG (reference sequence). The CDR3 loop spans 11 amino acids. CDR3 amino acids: CAWSSAYEQYF.

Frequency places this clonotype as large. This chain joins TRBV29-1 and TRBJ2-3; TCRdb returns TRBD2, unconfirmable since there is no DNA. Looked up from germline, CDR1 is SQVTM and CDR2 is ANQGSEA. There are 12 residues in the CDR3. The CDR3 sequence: CSVEGGGDTQYF.

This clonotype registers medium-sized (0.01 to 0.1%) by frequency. CDR3 region: CASSQDRRPDTQYF. V gene TRBV3-1 combines with J gene TRBJ2-3. Germline CDR1 reads LGHDT; CDR2 reads YNNKEL (reference sequence). CDR3 size: 14 residues.

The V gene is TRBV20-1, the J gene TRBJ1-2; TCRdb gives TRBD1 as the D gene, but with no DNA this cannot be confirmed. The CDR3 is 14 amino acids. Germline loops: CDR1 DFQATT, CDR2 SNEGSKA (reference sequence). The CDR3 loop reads CSAQTQGVNYGYTF.

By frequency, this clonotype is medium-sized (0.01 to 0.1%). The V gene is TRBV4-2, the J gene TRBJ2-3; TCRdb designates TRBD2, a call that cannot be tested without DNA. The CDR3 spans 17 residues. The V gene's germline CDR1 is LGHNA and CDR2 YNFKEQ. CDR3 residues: CASSQGSSGSFMDTQYF.

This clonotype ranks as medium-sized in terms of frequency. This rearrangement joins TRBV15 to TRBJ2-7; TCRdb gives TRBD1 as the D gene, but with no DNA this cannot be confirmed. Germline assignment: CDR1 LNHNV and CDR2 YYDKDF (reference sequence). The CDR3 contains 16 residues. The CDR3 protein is CATSTGPGQTSYEQYF.

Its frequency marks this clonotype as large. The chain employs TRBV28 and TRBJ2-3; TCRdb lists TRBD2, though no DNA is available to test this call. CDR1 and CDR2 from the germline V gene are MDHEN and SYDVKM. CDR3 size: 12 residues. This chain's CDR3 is CASSIGLVEQYF.

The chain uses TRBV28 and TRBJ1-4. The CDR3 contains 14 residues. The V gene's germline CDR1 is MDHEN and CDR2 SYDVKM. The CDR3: CASSFPSTNEKLFF.

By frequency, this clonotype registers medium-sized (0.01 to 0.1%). The CDR3 sequence: CSARGPTTDTQYF. This sequence joins TRBV20-1 and TRBJ2-3; TCRdb reports TRBD2, a call that lacks DNA to check it against. CDR3 size: 13 residues. Germline loops: CDR1 DFQATT, CDR2 SNEGSKA (reference sequence).

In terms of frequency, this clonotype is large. The CDR3 spells CASSYRVAGELFF. The chain joins TRBV19 to TRBJ2-2. There are 13 residues in the CDR3. CDR1 is LNHDA and CDR2 is SQIVND in the germline V gene (reference sequence).

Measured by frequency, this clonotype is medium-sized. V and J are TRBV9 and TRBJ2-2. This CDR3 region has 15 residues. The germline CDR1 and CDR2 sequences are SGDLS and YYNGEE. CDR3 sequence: CASSAEERKTGELFF.

The CDR3 spells CSALGKGTAQETQYF. The chain links TRBV20-1 to TRBJ2-5; TCRdb proposes TRBD2, but this gene call is untestable without DNA. This CDR3 has 15 amino acids. Germline V gene sequence: CDR1 DFQATT, CDR2 SNEGSKA (reference sequence).

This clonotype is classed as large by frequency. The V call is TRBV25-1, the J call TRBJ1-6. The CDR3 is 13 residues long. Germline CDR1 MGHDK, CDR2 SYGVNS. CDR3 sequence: CASSQPYNSPLHF. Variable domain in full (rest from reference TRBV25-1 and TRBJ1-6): EADIYQTPRYLVIGTGKKITLECSQTMGHDKMYWYQQDPGMELHLIHYSYGVNSTEKGDLSSESTVSRIRTEHFPLTLESARPSHTSQYLCASSQPYNSPLHFGNGTRLTVT.

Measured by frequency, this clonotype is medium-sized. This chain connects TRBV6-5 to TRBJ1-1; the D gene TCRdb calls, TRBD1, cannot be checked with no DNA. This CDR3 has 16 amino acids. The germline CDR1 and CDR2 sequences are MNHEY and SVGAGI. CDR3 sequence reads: CASSSEARTVNTEAFF.

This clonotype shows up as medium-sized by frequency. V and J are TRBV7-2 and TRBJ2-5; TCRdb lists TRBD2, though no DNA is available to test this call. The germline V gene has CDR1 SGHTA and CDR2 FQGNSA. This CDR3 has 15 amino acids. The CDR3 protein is CASSSMSGGGETQYF.